This T cell receptor (beta chain) came from a study of cytomegalovirus exposure and HLA in healthy donors. This clone was seen a single time. As for the donors, each was a healthy bone marrow donor. The study ran its PCR with 60 Vbeta and 13 Jbeta primers. In the original analysis: Later, tens of millions of unique TCR beta chains were counted in an analysis, and 10 million to 12 million of them were shared. Method: immunoSEQ multiplex PCR; TCRdb's copy keeps in-frame clones and lacks some. The DNA was the basis for D and trimming; V, J and clone size are from that table. The table lists 210,000 or so clones, about 85% of them singletons. This TCR derives from a girl aged 2 to 9 in good health and CMV-seronegative. Sequenced material: PBMCs.

The CDR3 nucleotides read TGTGCCAGCAGACCCGGGACTACTGGGGAGACCCAGTACTTC. Amino acids: CASRPGTTGETQYF. The chain uses TRBV6-6 and TRBJ2-5, with 7 bases aligning to TRBD2. This CDR3 is built from 14 residues. Germline CDR1 is MNHNY and CDR2 is SVGAGI (reference sequence). V lost 6 bases and J lost 5; bases outside the gene matches: 9.